The 29 T cell receptor beta chains listed next were all sequenced from one sample in a study of OX40 agonist ivuxolimab in advanced cancers. Sequencing was performed with immunoSEQ multiplex PCR; in TCRdb, only in-frame clones are kept and a portion is missing. Counted here are about 70,000 clones, nearly 90% occurring once; the ten biggest clones make up about an eighth. This sample comprised CD4+ or CD8+ T cells sorted from blood, obtained in a trial of the OX40 agonist ivuxolimab. These receptors came from an adult with an advanced solid tumor such as melanoma, head and neck, liver or kidney cancer.

The chain recombines TRBV5-1 with TRBJ1-2, with D tentatively TRBD1 (5 bases). The CDR3 is 13 amino acids. Trimming removed 4 bases at V and 2 bases at J, with 9 bases between. Germline CDR1 is SGHRS and CDR2 is YFSETQ. CDR3 protein: CASSVDTNYGYTF. CDR3 DNA sequence: TGCGCCAGCAGCGTGGACACCAACTATGGCTACACCTTC.

This clone was recorded once. The rearrangement links TRBV2 to TRBJ2-1; D is unclear. Germline CDR1 and CDR2: SNHLY and FYNNEI. This CDR3 is built from 12 residues. Trimming stripped 4 bases from V and 7 bases from J, with 8 bases between. The CDR3 here is CASSGTGNEQFF. CDR3 nucleotides: TGTGCCAGCAGTGGAACGGGTAATGAGCAGTTCTTC.

The V and J genes are TRBV7-2 and TRBJ2-7; 11 bases match TRBD2. This CDR3 spans 19 amino acids. CDR1 and CDR2 (germline): SGHTA, FQGNSA. J gave up 3 bases and V 2 bases, and 15 bases lay outside the gene matches. CDR3 in DNA: TGTGCCAGCAGCTTACACCCCGGTTTAAGACTAGCGGGAAGCTACGAGCAGTACTTC. The encoded protein is CASSLHPGLRLAGSYEQYF.

This rearrangement joins TRBV6-6 to TRBJ2-3; D not certain. This CDR3 has 12 residues. CDR1 and CDR2 (germline): MNHNY, SVGAGI (reference sequence). Trimming pared 6 bases from V and 6 bases from J, leaving 10 bases between. CDR3 DNA sequence: TGTGCCAGCAGCCCCCTGGGGGATACGCAGTATTTT. As protein: CASSPLGDTQYF.

The gene calls are TRBV6-6 and TRBJ1-2; 9 positions agree with TRBD1. The CDR3 is 14 residues long. V shed 4 bases and J 7 bases; nucleotides not matched to a gene: 7. Per the germline V gene, CDR1 is MNHNY and CDR2 is SVGAGI (reference sequence). DNA of the CDR3: TGTGCCAGCAGTTCTCTGGACAGGGGAGGTGGCTACACCTTC. Amino acids: CASSSLDRGGGYTF.

The J gene is TRBJ1-1, the V gene TRBV6-1, with D tentatively TRBD1 (5 bases). Per germline, CDR1 MNHNS and CDR2 SASEGT. The V and J ends lost 2 bases and 8 bases respectively, with 12 bases between them. This CDR3 is 13 amino acids long. The CDR3 nucleotides are TGTGCCAGCAGTGAACGTCGGGGCGCCGAAGCTTTCTTT. Translated, it gives CASSERRGAEAFF.

The V and J genes are TRBV2 and TRBJ2-5; D possibly corresponds to TRBD2 (5 bases). From germline, CDR1 is SNHLY and CDR2 FYNNEI. The V gene lost 3 bases and the J gene lost 5 bases, with 19 bases spanning the gap. This CDR3 is built from 16 residues. The CDR3 DNA is TGTGCCAGCAGTGAGGACTCTCTAACACTCGGGGAGACCCAGTACTTC. It translates to CASSEDSLTLGETQYF.

The chain carries TRBV19 and TRBJ1-5, with 7 nucleotides matching TRBD1. CDR3 length: 12 amino acids. J gave up 6 bases and V 11 bases, and 7 bases lay outside the gene matches. Germline CDR1 reads LNHDA; CDR2 reads SQIVND (reference sequence). The CDR3 protein is CAAEGAGQPQHF. The CDR3 coding sequence is TGTGCCGCCGAGGGGGCAGGTCAGCCCCAGCATTTT.

V and J are TRBV2 and TRBJ2-1; the D gene could be TRBD1 or TRBD2 (5 bases each). From germline, CDR1 is SNHLY and CDR2 FYNNEI. The CDR3 has 13 residues. V lost 5 bases to trimming and J lost 4 bases, with 9 bases between them. Written as DNA, the CDR3 is TGTGCCAGCAGTAGGGACCCGTACAATGAGCAGTTCTTC. Protein product: CASSRDPYNEQFF.

The CDR3: CASSPPRAGGSDTQYF. As DNA, the CDR3 is TGTGCCAGCTCACCACCGCGGGCAGGGGGATCAGATACGCAGTATTTT. The V gene is TRBV18, the J gene TRBJ2-3; 7 nucleotides align to TRBD1. The CDR3 totals 16 residues. Germline V gives CDR1 KGHSH, CDR2 LQKENI. The V gene end was trimmed by 0 bases and the J gene end by 4 bases; junction bases not matched to a gene: 7.

This clone was found once. This chain connects TRBV18 to TRBJ1-2; no definite D call. Trimming cost V 6 bases and J 9 bases, with 8 bases left between them. In germline, CDR1 is KGHSH, CDR2 LQKENI. The CDR3 runs to 10 residues. This CDR3 is CASSGPSYTF. CDR3 in DNA: TGTGCCAGCTCGGGCCCAAGCTACACCTTC.

The V gene is TRBV5-4, the J gene TRBJ2-1; 7 bases fit TRBD1. J gave up 3 bases and V 2 bases, and 5 bases lay outside the gene matches. The germline CDR1 and CDR2 sequences are SGHNT and YYREEE (reference sequence). The CDR3 has 15 amino acids. The CDR3 loop reads CASSLPGQVYNEQFF. DNA for the CDR3: TGTGCCAGCAGCTTACCCGGACAGGTCTACAATGAGCAGTTCTTC.

The chain couples TRBV5-1 to TRBJ1-6; the D is unclear. V lost 0 bases to trimming and J lost 2 bases, with 9 bases between them. Germline V gene lookup returns CDR1 SGHRS and CDR2 YFSETQ. The CDR3 totals 16 residues. The DNA for the CDR3 is TGCGCCAGCAGCTTGGAGGGCAGAACCTATAATTCACCCCTCCACTTT. Translation gives CASSLEGRTYNSPLHF.

The chain links TRBV10-1 to TRBJ1-3; D is possibly TRBD1 (5 bases). The CDR3 contains 16 residues. Germline CDR1 is WNHNN and CDR2 is SYGVQD (reference sequence). V was shortened by 2 bases and J by 3 bases, with 14 bases between the two germline ends. In nucleotides, the CDR3 is TGCGCCAGCAGTGAGCTCGCCCAGGGTTTTGGAAACACCATATATTTT. Encoded protein: CASSELAQGFGNTIYF.

The genes are TRBV4-1 and TRBJ2-5; 12 nucleotides line up with TRBD2. From germline, CDR1 is MGHRA and CDR2 YSYEKL. The CDR3 runs to 17 residues. Losses at the gene ends were 0 bases for V and 5 bases for J; bases not matched to a gene: 7. The CDR3 sequence: CASSQELAGGPSETQYF. The CDR3, as DNA: TGCGCCAGCAGCCAAGAACTAGCGGGAGGCCCTAGTGAGACCCAGTACTTC.

The genes are TRBV18 and TRBJ2-2, with a tentative D call TRBD1 (6 bases). Looked up from germline, CDR1 is KGHSH and CDR2 is LQKENI. This CDR3 region has 15 residues. The ends were cut back, 3 bases at V and 0 bases at J, with 8 bases in the middle. The CDR3 region is CASSPYRANTGELFF. The CDR3 DNA reads TGTGCCAGCTCACCCTACAGGGCGAACACCGGGGAGCTGTTTTTT. The complete variable domain, with remaining parts taken from reference TRBV18 and TRBJ2-2, reads NAGVMQNPRHLVRRRGQEARLRCSPMKGHSHVYWYRQLPEEGLKFMVYLQKENIIDESGMPKERFSAEFPKEGPSILRIQQVVRGDSAAYFCASSPYRANTGELFFGEGSRLTVL.

J is TRBJ1-6 and V is TRBV2; tentative D call: TRBD1 (6 bases). V lost 8 bases and J lost 11, with 16 bases in between. CDR1 is SNHLY, CDR2 FYNNEI, per germline. The CDR3 consists of 13 residues. CDR3 sequence: CASGGQPLAPLHF. The CDR3 nucleotides are TGTGCCAGCGGGGGACAACCTCTCGCACCCCTCCACTTT.

Turning to this clone: A junction boundary mismatches the germline segment, possibly from a read error. This CDR3 is also generated by other DNA sequences in the sample. This chain connects TRBV19 to TRBJ1-6; perhaps TRBD1 as D (5 bases). This CDR3 has 15 residues. Germline V gene lookup returns CDR1 LNHDA and CDR2 SQIVND (reference sequence). The CDR3: CASSLEGLLNSPLHF. CDR3 sequence (DNA): TGTGCCAGTAGCCTTGAGGGACTGCTTAATTCACCCCTCCATTTT.

The chain recombines TRBV28 with TRBJ1-5; TRBD1 is a possible D gene (5 bases). This CDR3 comprises 15 residues. The germline CDR1 and CDR2 sequences are MDHEN and SYDVKM. V was trimmed by 6 bases and J by 7 bases, leaving 19 bases between them. CDR3 bases: TGTGCCAGCAGCACTAAAGGGAGGGGCAGGCAGCCCCAGCATTTT. It yields the protein CASSTKGRGRQPQHF.

J is TRBJ1-1 and V is TRBV18; 8 bases align to TRBD1. Germline lookup yields CDR1 KGHSH and CDR2 LQKENI. This CDR3 is built from 16 residues. V was clipped by 2 bases and J by 4 bases; unmatched bases: 9. CDR3 region: CASSPVPGQAPTEAFF. The CDR3 nucleotides read TGTGCCAGCTCACCAGTACCGGGACAGGCCCCCACTGAAGCTTTCTTT.

The gene calls are TRBV19 and TRBJ2-7; D might be TRBD1 or TRBD2, each matching 5 bases. The length of the CDR3 is 16 residues. Between the trimmed V and J ends, which lost 3 bases and 0 bases, there was a span of 15 bases. Germline V CDR1 and CDR2: LNHDA, SQIVND (reference sequence). CDR3 nucleotide sequence: TGTGCCAGTAGTATGGGGGTTTCGAGCAGCTCCTACGAGCAGTACTTC. It codes for CASSMGVSSSSYEQYF.

The genes are TRBV15 and TRBJ2-1; TRBD2 might be the D (7 bases). Trimming left V 6 bases short and J 7 bases short, with 19 bases between. The CDR3 totals 15 residues. The germline CDR1 and CDR2 sequences are LNHNV and YYDKDF (reference sequence). CDR3 nucleotides: TGTGCCACCAGGGACCCACAGGGAGGGGTAAATGAGCAGTTCTTC. It yields the protein CATRDPQGGVNEQFF.

The chain has TRBV19 and TRBJ2-7, with D tentatively TRBD1 (6 bases). There are 15 residues in the CDR3. Trimming removed 3 bases from V and 3 bases from J, with 15 bases in between. Looked up from germline, CDR1 is LNHDA and CDR2 is SQIVND (reference sequence). CDR3 in DNA: TGTGCCAGTAGTATCGTAGGACAGCCTCTCTACGAGCAGTACTTC. Translated: CASSIVGQPLYEQYF.

The CDR3 region is CASSQALVGGGVYNEQFF. Here the CDR3 DNA reads TGCGCCAGCAGCCAAGCTTTAGTCGGAGGGGGAGTCTACAATGAGCAGTTCTTC. The J gene is TRBJ2-1, the V gene TRBV4-1, with D perhaps TRBD1 or TRBD2 (6 bases each). CDR1 is MGHRA, CDR2 YSYEKL, per germline. Deletions cut 1 base from V and 3 bases from J, with 19 bases between. The CDR3 loop spans 18 amino acids.

The CDR3 bases are TGTGCCACCAGCTTGACAGGTCGATATGGCTACACCTTC. Translated: CATSLTGRYGYTF. The chain carries TRBV15 and TRBJ1-2; tentatively, D is TRBD1 (6 bases). The CDR3 length is 13 residues. V lost 5 bases and J 5 bases, leaving 12 bases between the germline ends. From germline, CDR1 is LNHNV and CDR2 YYDKDF (reference sequence).

This clone was seen once. The gene calls are TRBV15 and TRBJ2-5; D unresolved. This CDR3 contains 12 residues. The V gene's germline CDR1 is LNHNV and CDR2 YYDKDF (reference sequence). V was cut by 1 base and J by 5 bases, with 5 bases left in between. The DNA of the CDR3 is TGTGCCACCAGCAGAGGAGATGAGACCCAGTACTTC. Its protein product is CATSRGDETQYF.

The chain combines TRBV6-5 with TRBJ2-7; TRBD1 aligns across 7 bases. This CDR3 has 13 amino acids. Germline lookup yields CDR1 MNHEY and CDR2 SVGAGI. Trimming at V came to 6 bases and at J to 1 base, leaving 3 bases not matched to a gene. CDR3 in DNA: TGTGCCAGCAGGAGGGGGCAATCCTACGAGCAGTACTTC. It yields the protein CASRRGQSYEQYF.

The V and J genes are TRBV29-1 and TRBJ2-5, with a weak D call TRBD2 (5 bases). Per the germline V gene, CDR1 is SQVTM and CDR2 is ANQGSEA. This CDR3 is built from 15 residues. Trimming removed 4 bases from V and 0 bases from J, with 15 bases in between. The CDR3 loop is CSVVEDPNYQETQYF. CDR3 nucleotides: TGCAGCGTTGTGGAGGACCCCAACTACCAAGAGACCCAGTACTTC.

This chain joins TRBV7-9 and TRBJ1-1, with TRBD1 matching over 7 bases. V dropped 4 bases and J dropped 1; count of bases not matched to a gene: 6. The CDR3 loop spans 15 amino acids. Germline V gives CDR1 SEHNR, CDR2 FQNEAQ (reference sequence). CDR3 protein: CASSSTYRGNTEAFF. DNA for the CDR3: TGTGCCAGCAGCTCAACGTACAGGGGGAACACTGAAGCTTTCTTT.